This TCR beta chain was identified in a study of Ad26.COV2.S vaccination and SARS-CoV-2 variants. The assay was immunoSEQ multiplex PCR, and TCRdb's table has in-frame clones only and misses some. The sample holds approximately 480,000 clones, around 90% seen once. Germline trimming cut 0 bases from V and 0 bases from J; bases unmatched to any gene: 11. This CDR3 has 18 residues. Germline V gene sequence: CDR1 LGHDT, CDR2 YNNKEL (reference sequence). The treatment is: around 19 received Ad26.COV2.S at low or high dose, single or two shots; several received placebo; per-sample allocation not given. Following the first vaccine or placebo injection, samples were taken on day 63.

The V gene is TRBV3-1 (or the pseudogene TRBV3-2), the J gene TRBJ2-7; the match to TRBD2 covers 7 bases. The sequenced sample was peripheral blood, obtained in a trial of Ad26.COV2.S vaccine versus placebo. The sequence came from a person between 18 and 65 years old who received the Ad26.COV2.S COVID-19 vaccine or a placebo. The CDR3 sequence: CASSQEGRRGGSSYEQYF. Here the CDR3 DNA reads TGTGCCAGCAGCCAAGAGGGAAGGCGGGGCGGGAGCTCCTACGAGCAGTACTTC.